This is a list of T cell receptor beta chains from one sample in a study of PD-L1 blockade in urothelial cancer. TCRdb's table, derived via immunoSEQ multiplex PCR, lists solely in-frame clones and lacks some. The sample has some 45,000 clones, about 88% seen once. The material was PBMCs, obtained around atezolizumab (anti-PD-L1) treatment. Source of these receptors: a donor aged 40 or over with urothelial cancer. The CDR3 runs from the conserved cysteine through the conserved F or W. Each record gives: CDR3 protein, CDR3 DNA, D gene, V gene, clone size, J gene. D genes are given only for firm matches. The size entry is marked missing in some rows and otherwise reads once, few, many or a size class.

cdr3_aa: CASSQATGATGELFF
cdr3_nt: TGTGCCAGCAGCCAAGCGACAGGGGCCACCGGGGAGCTGTTTTTT
d_call: TRBD1
v_call: TRBV4-2
clone_size: .
j_call: TRBJ2-2

cdr3_aa: CATSRDSGTGAGGQYF
cdr3_nt: TGTGCCACCAGCAGAGACTCCGGGACAGGGGCCGGGGGGCAGTACTTC
d_call: TRBD1
v_call: TRBV15
clone_size: once
j_call: TRBJ2-7

cdr3_aa: CASSLAPGAGLSYEQYF
cdr3_nt: TGTGCCAGCAGCTTAGCCCCCGGGGCGGGGCTCTCCTACGAGCAGTACTTC
d_call: .
v_call: TRBV7-2
clone_size: .
j_call: TRBJ2-7

cdr3_aa: CASATAGRSYSPLHF
cdr3_nt: TGTGCCAGCGCTACTGCAGGCCGATCCTATTCACCCCTCCACTTT
d_call: .
v_call: TRBV27
clone_size: .
j_call: TRBJ1-6

cdr3_aa: CASRNPPPSMGTGELFF
cdr3_nt: TGTGCCAGCCGCAATCCCCCGCCTAGCATGGGCACCGGGGAGCTGTTTTTT
d_call: .
v_call: TRBV5-5
clone_size: .
j_call: TRBJ2-2

cdr3_aa: CASSLRGGEQYF
cdr3_nt: TGTGCCAGCAGCCTCCGGGGGGGCGAGCAGTACTTC
d_call: TRBD2
v_call: TRBV5-5
clone_size: .
j_call: TRBJ2-7

cdr3_aa: CASSPQGSNQPQHF
cdr3_nt: TGTGCCAGCAGTCCTCAGGGTAGCAATCAGCCCCAGCATTTT
d_call: .
v_call: TRBV27
clone_size: .
j_call: TRBJ1-5

cdr3_aa: CASSLSGRVPNYGYTF
cdr3_nt: TGTGCCAGCAGCTTGTCGGGCAGGGTACCTAACTATGGCTACACCTTC
d_call: .
v_call: TRBV7-2
clone_size: .
j_call: TRBJ1-2

cdr3_aa: CATSLTADRPLSF
cdr3_nt: TGTGCCACCAGCTTGACAGCGGACAGGCCCCTATCCTTC
d_call: TRBD1
v_call: TRBV15
clone_size: .
j_call: TRBJ2-7

cdr3_aa: CASSPRDRRGEKLFF
cdr3_nt: TGTGCCAGCAGCCCGAGGGACAGGAGGGGTGAAAAACTGTTTTTT
d_call: TRBD1
v_call: TRBV7-8
clone_size: .
j_call: TRBJ1-4

cdr3_aa: CASTAGPANTGELFF
cdr3_nt: TGTGCCAGCACCGCGGGACCCGCGAACACCGGGGAGCTGTTTTTT
d_call: .
v_call: TRBV2
clone_size: once
j_call: TRBJ2-2

cdr3_aa: CASSPRGKGEKLFF
cdr3_nt: TGTGCCAGCAGTCCAAGGGGGAAGGGTGAAAAACTGTTTTTT
d_call: .
v_call: TRBV6-5
clone_size: .
j_call: TRBJ1-4

cdr3_aa: CASSPPRGLEKLFF
cdr3_nt: TGTGCCAGCAGCCCACCCCGCGGGCTTGAAAAACTGTTTTTT
d_call: .
v_call: TRBV6-6
clone_size: .
j_call: TRBJ1-4

cdr3_aa: CASSLQGQGQNIQYF
cdr3_nt: TGCGCCAGCAGCTTGCAGGGACAGGGCCAAAACATTCAGTACTTC
d_call: TRBD1
v_call: TRBV5-1
clone_size: few
j_call: TRBJ2-4

cdr3_aa: CASSLGNGLAGLAEQYF
cdr3_nt: TGCGCCAGCAGCTTAGGGAACGGACTAGCGGGATTAGCCGAGCAGTACTTC
d_call: TRBD2
v_call: TRBV5-1
clone_size: once
j_call: TRBJ2-7

cdr3_aa: CASSPGGSGTDTQYF
cdr3_nt: TGTGCCAGCAGTCCGGGGGGTAGCGGCACAGATACGCAGTATTTT
d_call: TRBD2
v_call: TRBV7-6
clone_size: .
j_call: TRBJ2-3

cdr3_aa: CASGKFGEQFF
cdr3_nt: TGTGCCAGCGGCAAGTTTGGTGAGCAGTTCTTC
d_call: .
v_call: TRBV6-5
clone_size: .
j_call: TRBJ2-1

cdr3_aa: CASGLGREIRPTEAFF
cdr3_nt: TGTGCTAGTGGTTTGGGGCGGGAAATTCGCCCCACTGAAGCTTTCTTT
d_call: .
v_call: TRBV12-5
clone_size: .
j_call: TRBJ1-1

cdr3_aa: CASSPGSGGETEAFF
cdr3_nt: TGTGCCAGCTCACCAGGTTCTGGGGGCGAGACTGAAGCTTTCTTT
d_call: .
v_call: TRBV18
clone_size: .
j_call: TRBJ1-1

cdr3_aa: CASSQDRGDRAGWPQHF
cdr3_nt: TGCGCCAGCAGCCAAGATCGGGGTGACAGGGCCGGTTGGCCCCAGCATTTT
d_call: TRBD1
v_call: TRBV4-3
clone_size: once
j_call: TRBJ1-5

cdr3_aa: CASAESSVSATNEKLFF
cdr3_nt: TGTGCTAGTGCCGAGAGTTCGGTCTCCGCAACTAATGAAAAACTGTTTTTT
d_call: .
v_call: TRBV12-5
clone_size: few
j_call: TRBJ1-4

cdr3_aa: CASSLVEAAEQYF
cdr3_nt: TGCGCCAGCAGCTTGGTGGAGGCCGCGGAGCAGTACTTC
d_call: .
v_call: TRBV5-1
clone_size: .
j_call: TRBJ2-7

cdr3_aa: CSVADRAYEQYF
cdr3_nt: TGCAGCGTCGCCGACAGGGCGTACGAGCAGTACTTC
d_call: TRBD1
v_call: TRBV29-1
clone_size: once
j_call: TRBJ2-7

cdr3_aa: CASSQEVGQGFYEQYF
cdr3_nt: TGCGCCAGCAGCCAAGAAGTGGGACAGGGATTCTACGAGCAGTACTTC
d_call: TRBD1
v_call: TRBV4-3
clone_size: .
j_call: TRBJ2-7

cdr3_aa: CASRKPGQGAGGYTF
cdr3_nt: TGTGCCAGTAGAAAACCGGGACAGGGGGCAGGTGGCTACACCTTC
d_call: TRBD1
v_call: TRBV19
clone_size: .
j_call: TRBJ1-2

cdr3_aa: CASSLAAGSSGNTIYF
cdr3_nt: TGTGCCAGCAGTTTGGCGGCGGGATCCTCTGGAAACACCATATATTTT
d_call: .
v_call: TRBV28
clone_size: .
j_call: TRBJ1-3

cdr3_aa: CASKPGHQQETQYF
cdr3_nt: TGTGCCAGCAAACCGGGACACCAGCAAGAGACCCAGTACTTC
d_call: .
v_call: TRBV6-6
clone_size: .
j_call: TRBJ2-5

cdr3_aa: CASSKGGLADQETQYF
cdr3_nt: TGTGCCAGCAGCAAAGGAGGGCTAGCGGATCAAGAGACCCAGTACTTC
d_call: .
v_call: TRBV21-1
clone_size: .
j_call: TRBJ2-5

cdr3_aa: CASSFQGWVGETQYF
cdr3_nt: TGTGCCAGCAGCTTCCAGGGCTGGGTCGGAGAGACCCAGTACTTC
d_call: .
v_call: TRBV5-6
clone_size: .
j_call: TRBJ2-5

cdr3_aa: CASSLRGGLAGGYSYEQYF
cdr3_nt: TGTGCCAGCAGCTTAAGGGGGGGACTAGCGGGAGGTTACTCCTACGAGCAGTACTTC
d_call: TRBD2
v_call: TRBV7-8
clone_size: .
j_call: TRBJ2-7

cdr3_aa: CASSVSPTNTGELFF
cdr3_nt: TGTGCCAGCAGCGTGTCCCCAACGAACACCGGGGAGCTGTTTTTT
d_call: .
v_call: TRBV9
clone_size: .
j_call: TRBJ2-2

cdr3_aa: CASSLAGQGAEETQYF
cdr3_nt: TGCGCCAGCAGCTTGGCGGGACAGGGGGCGGAAGAGACCCAGTACTTC
d_call: TRBD1
v_call: TRBV5-1
clone_size: .
j_call: TRBJ2-5

cdr3_aa: CASSDSRGTDTQYF
cdr3_nt: TGTGCCAGCAGTGACTCGAGGGGGACAGATACGCAGTATTTT
d_call: .
v_call: TRBV9
clone_size: few
j_call: TRBJ2-3

cdr3_aa: CASSLAGGGYEQYF
cdr3_nt: TGTGCCAGCAGCTTAGCAGGGGGCGGATACGAGCAGTACTTC
d_call: TRBD1
v_call: TRBV7-8
clone_size: .
j_call: TRBJ2-7

cdr3_aa: CSVGQGGEQYF
cdr3_nt: TGCAGCGTAGGGCAGGGGGGCGAGCAGTACTTC
d_call: .
v_call: TRBV29-1
clone_size: .
j_call: TRBJ2-7

cdr3_aa: CASGPGLTYEQYF
cdr3_nt: TGTGCCAGCGGTCCCGGACTCACCTACGAGCAGTACTTC
d_call: .
v_call: TRBV28
clone_size: .
j_call: TRBJ2-7

cdr3_aa: CASSLSSGANVLTF
cdr3_nt: TGTGCCAGCAGCTTGAGCTCTGGGGCCAACGTCCTGACTTTC
d_call: .
v_call: TRBV7-9
clone_size: .
j_call: TRBJ2-6

cdr3_aa: CASSVRGNEKLFF
cdr3_nt: TGTGCCAGCAGTGTTAGGGGTAATGAAAAACTGTTTTTT
d_call: .
v_call: TRBV27
clone_size: few
j_call: TRBJ1-4

cdr3_aa: CASGLGQGGEKLFF
cdr3_nt: TGTGCTAGTGGTTTGGGACAGGGGGGTGAAAAACTGTTTTTT
d_call: TRBD1
v_call: TRBV12-5
clone_size: .
j_call: TRBJ1-4

cdr3_aa: CASSPVPGQGAVTGELFF
cdr3_nt: TGTGCCAGCAGCCCGGTACCGGGACAGGGGGCGGTCACCGGGGAGCTGTTTTTT
d_call: TRBD1
v_call: TRBV5-4
clone_size: .
j_call: TRBJ2-2

cdr3_aa: CASSQLAATSGTQYF
cdr3_nt: TGTGCCAGCAGCCAGCTAGCGGCCACTAGTGGGACGCAGTATTTT
d_call: TRBD2
v_call: TRBV6-5
clone_size: .
j_call: TRBJ2-3

cdr3_aa: CASSPRQVGEQYF
cdr3_nt: TGTGCCAGCAGCCCCCGACAGGTCGGCGAGCAGTACTTC
d_call: .
v_call: TRBV7-8
clone_size: .
j_call: TRBJ2-7

cdr3_aa: CASSPLGGATYNEQFF
cdr3_nt: TGTGCCAGCTCACCCCTAGGGGGGGCGACCTACAATGAGCAGTTCTTC
d_call: .
v_call: TRBV18
clone_size: .
j_call: TRBJ2-1

cdr3_aa: CASSAPGGGTGELFF
cdr3_nt: TGTGCCAGCAGCGCACCGGGAGGGGGAACCGGGGAGCTGTTTTTT
d_call: TRBD2
v_call: TRBV9
clone_size: .
j_call: TRBJ2-2

cdr3_aa: CAAGAGTSGSLEQFF
cdr3_nt: TGTGCCGCGGGGGCAGGGACTAGCGGGAGCCTTGAGCAGTTCTTC
d_call: TRBD2
v_call: TRBV28
clone_size: .
j_call: TRBJ2-1

cdr3_aa: CASSEGAGALGNEQFF
cdr3_nt: TGTGCCAGCAGTGAAGGGGCGGGAGCCCTGGGCAATGAGCAGTTCTTC
d_call: TRBD2
v_call: TRBV2
clone_size: .
j_call: TRBJ2-1

cdr3_aa: CAWGGQGGTQYF
cdr3_nt: TGTGCCTGGGGGGGACAGGGGGGAACCCAGTACTTC
d_call: TRBD1
v_call: TRBV30
clone_size: .
j_call: TRBJ2-5

cdr3_aa: CASSPRPGPDTQYF
cdr3_nt: TGTGCCAGCAGCCCCCGTCCTGGGCCAGATACGCAGTATTTT
d_call: .
v_call: TRBV11-2
clone_size: .
j_call: TRBJ2-3

cdr3_aa: CASSAALGGRSYNEQFF
cdr3_nt: TGTGCCAGCAGCGCCGCCCTGGGGGGACGCTCCTACAATGAGCAGTTCTTC
d_call: .
v_call: TRBV9
clone_size: .
j_call: TRBJ2-1